Sequencing of this T cell receptor (beta chain) was carried out in a study of blood T cell repertoires in COVID-19. Whole-study context: From the United States, Italy and Spain came samples of acute and convalescent COVID-19. T cells, B-cell-depleted T cells, or PBMCs supplied cDNA or gDNA.

The CDR3 contains 15 residues. V lost 2 bases and J lost 5, with 12 bases in between. CDR1 and CDR2 (germline): LGHNA, YNFKEQ. As handled by the study authors: Researchers report that nucleated cell counts were estimated from reference gene primer amplification. Repertoires were generated with immunoSEQ multiplex PCR, while TCRdb's copy carries only in-frame clones and drops some. D and trimming were read from the DNA, whereas the V and J calls and clone size are those reported in that table. The table includes about 150,000 clones, 84% detected once. The chain carries TRBV4-2 and TRBJ2-2; a possible D gene is TRBD1 (5 bases). The receptor was isolated from a human donor in a cohort sampled during active COVID-19. Material for sequencing was peripheral blood. The DNA of the CDR3 is TGTGCCAGCAGCCAATCCACCTCAGGGACCGGGGAGCTGTTTTTT. Its protein is CASSQSTSGTGELFF.